The rows below give T cell receptor beta chains drawn from one sample of a study of cytomegalovirus exposure and HLA in healthy donors. The data were produced by immunoSEQ multiplex PCR, yet TCRdb's version contains in-frame clones alone and is incomplete. The data hold roughly 100,000 clones, with 65% to 85% observed a single time. The sample taken for sequencing was PBMCs. The receptors were gathered from a woman in her fifties or sixties in good health and CMV-seropositive. CDR3s include the opening cysteine and the closing phenylalanine or tryptophan. D genes are given only for firm matches. Part of the rows lack a size; the others show once, few, many or a class for expanded clones.

>TRBV7-8|.|.|TRBJ1-2
TGTGCCAGCAGCCTACAGGAATCTTCTCGTAGCGGCTACACCTTC
CASSLQESSRSGYTF
>TRBV27|.|.|TRBJ1-2
TGTGCCAGCAGCCCCGCGGGGTGGGGAGGCCATGGCTACACCTTC
CASSPAGWGGHGYTF
>TRBV28|TRBD1|few|TRBJ2-7
TGTGCCAGCACGAGACAGGGAATTTACGAGCAGTACTTC
CASTRQGIYEQYF
>TRBV11-2|TRBD1|.|TRBJ1-1
TGTGCCAGCAGCTTAGCTCAGGGACAGGCTGAAGCTTTCTTT
CASSLAQGQAEAFF
>TRBV19|.|.|TRBJ2-1
TGTGCCAGTTCCCCCCTAGCTAGGTCCTACAATGAGCAGTTCTTC
CASSPLARSYNEQFF
>TRBV30|.|few|TRBJ1-1
TGTGCCTGGAGTGGGACAGCGTGGACTGAAGCTTTCTTT
CAWSGTAWTEAFF
>TRBV5-1|.|few|TRBJ1-1
TGCGCCAGCAGCTTGGCAGGGGACGGCACTGAAGCTTTCTTT
CASSLAGDGTEAFF
>TRBV6-4|.|few|TRBJ1-1
TGTGCCAGCCGCGAATCCAACAGGGCCCTAAACACTGAAGCTTTCTTT
CASRESNRALNTEAFF
>TRBV10-3|TRBD1|.|TRBJ2-3
TGTGCCGCCAACCGACAGGGGGCAACAGATACGCAGTATTTT
CAANRQGATDTQYF
>TRBV5-1|TRBD1|few|TRBJ1-2
TGCGCCAGCAGCTCCGGCCAGGGGGGTGGCTACACCTTC
CASSSGQGGGYTF
>TRBV19|.|once|TRBJ1-5
TGTGCCAGTAGTATTGGCGGATACAATCAGCCCCAGCATTTT
CASSIGGYNQPQHF
>TRBV29-1|TRBD1|.|TRBJ2-1
TGCAGCGTTGATTGGTTCAGGGGGAATGAGCAGTTCTTC
CSVDWFRGNEQFF
>TRBV27|TRBD1|.|TRBJ2-7
TGTGCCAGCAGTTTACGCCTCTCCGGGACAGGGTTGCGGGAGCAGTACTTC
CASSLRLSGTGLREQYF
>TRBV6-6|TRBD1|.|TRBJ1-6
TGTGCCAGCAGGGGAACGACAGGGTGGTATTCACCCCTCCACTTT
CASRGTTGWYSPLHF
>TRBV19|.|.|TRBJ1-5
TGTGCCAGTAGTGGGAGTTATAGCAATCAGCCCCAGCATTTT
CASSGSYSNQPQHF
>TRBV7-9|.|.|TRBJ2-5
TGTGCCAGCAGCTTCAGAAACCAAGAGACCCAGTACTTC
CASSFRNQETQYF
>TRBV7-2|.|.|TRBJ2-7
TGTGCCAGCAGCTTATCGTTGCCAGGCCCCTACGAGCAGTACTTC
CASSLSLPGPYEQYF
>TRBV19|.|few|TRBJ2-5
TGTGCCAGTAGTGAAGGGGGAGGGGTCGGAGAGACCCAGTACTTC
CASSEGGGVGETQYF
>TRBV29-1|.|.|TRBJ2-4
TGCAGCGTGCAGGATTTAGCCAAAAACATTCAGTACTTC
CSVQDLAKNIQYF
>TRBV9|TRBD2|.|TRBJ2-7
TGTGCCAGCAGCGGAGGGTTGGCTAGCGGGGATGCTACCTACGAGCAGTACTTC
CASSGGLASGDATYEQYF
>TRBV6-5|TRBD1|.|TRBJ2-1
TGTGCCAGCAGAAACAGGGGCTCCTACAATGAGCAGTTCTTC
CASRNRGSYNEQFF
>TRBV7-9|TRBD1|.|TRBJ1-5
TGTGCCAGCAGCCGGACAGGGGCCGCTACCCAGCATTTT
CASSRTGAATQHF
>TRBV5-1|TRBD2|few|TRBJ2-7
TGCGCCAGCAGCTTCGGTACTAGCGGGACCTACGAGCAGTACTTC
CASSFGTSGTYEQYF
>TRBV10-3|TRBD1|.|TRBJ1-5
TGTGCCATCAGTGAGTCGAGGACAGGGTATAGCAATCAGCCCCAGCATTTT
CAISESRTGYSNQPQHF
>TRBV6-6|.|.|TRBJ2-4
TGTGCCAGCAGACAACCGACTCCAGCCCTTGACATTCAGTACTTC
CASRQPTPALDIQYF
>TRBV5-1|TRBD1|.|TRBJ1-1
TGCGCCAGCAGTTATAGACAGGGCTGGGGCACTGAAGCTTTCTTT
CASSYRQGWGTEAFF
>TRBV4-2|TRBD1|.|TRBJ2-2
TGTGCCAGCAGCCAAGCAAATCCCGGGACAGTATCCACCGGGGAGCTGTTTTTT
CASSQANPGTVSTGELFF
>TRBV9|TRBD2|.|TRBJ2-1
TGTGCCAGCAGCGCTAACGGAGGGCCTAGCGGATACAATGAGCAGTTCTTC
CASSANGGPSGYNEQFF
>TRBV4-1|.|.|TRBJ1-2
TGCGCCAGCAGCCAAGATCACGGGGGGATCTATGGCTACACCTTC
CASSQDHGGIYGYTF
>TRBV5-6|.|.|TRBJ2-5
TGTGCCAGCCGCCAGCCCCCATCCGAGGAGCAGTACTTC
CASRQPPSEEQYF
>TRBV9|.|.|TRBJ1-4
TGTGCCAGCAGCCCTTTTGGTAGGGGTGGTGCTAATGAAAAACTGTTTTTT
CASSPFGRGGANEKLFF
>TRBV7-9|TRBD2|.|TRBJ2-7
TGTGCCAGCAGCCCCCCGGGGGGTTCCTACGAGCAGTACTTC
CASSPPGGSYEQYF
>TRBV5-1|.|few|TRBJ1-1
TGCGCCAGCAGCTTGACCGGGAACACTGAAGCTTTCTTT
CASSLTGNTEAFF
>TRBV5-1|TRBD2|.|TRBJ2-1
TGCGCCAGCAGCTTTTCCCCACCCGCGGGGGTAAGGGATGAGCAGTTCTTC
CASSFSPPAGVRDEQFF
>TRBV5-6|TRBD1|.|TRBJ1-4
TGTGCCAGCAGCCTGGACAGGGGGCGAGGAACTAATGAAAAACTGTTTTTT
CASSLDRGRGTNEKLFF
>TRBV7-2|TRBD2|.|TRBJ2-3
TGTGCCAGCAGCTTAGGGCGAGTAGGCGGGAGAGGCGTCTCAGATACGCAGTATTTT
CASSLGRVGGRGVSDTQYF
>TRBV6-1|.|.|TRBJ1-3
TGTGCCAGCAGTGAAGCCCGCTACTCTGGAAACACCATATATTTT
CASSEARYSGNTIYF
>TRBV18|TRBD2|.|TRBJ2-7
TGTGCCAGCTCATCTAGCGGGAGCTACGAGCAGTACTTC
CASSSSGSYEQYF
>TRBV4-1|TRBD2|.|TRBJ2-1
TGCGCCAGCAGCCAAGAGATGGGTAGCTTCCAAGCGGGGGGGAAGTTCTTC
CASSQEMGSFQAGGKFF
>TRBV2|TRBD1|.|TRBJ1-2
TGTGCCAGCAGCTACAGGGGCGATGGCTACACCTTC
CASSYRGDGYTF
>TRBV27|.|.|TRBJ1-6
TGTGCCAGCAGTTTTTGGCAGGGTATTAATTCACCCCTCCACTTT
CASSFWQGINSPLHF
>TRBV19|.|.|TRBJ1-1
TGTGCCAGTAGTATTCCCCTAATGAGGGGTCTCGGGACCGGGGGCACTGAAGCTTTCTTT
CASSIPLMRGLGTGGTEAFF
>TRBV2|.|.|TRBJ1-5
TGTGCCAGCAGTGAAGCCCCACTCGCCCAGCATTTT
CASSEAPLAQHF
>TRBV10-3|.|.|TRBJ1-4
TGTGCCAGCAGCGCCGGAGGAGGGAATGAAAAACTGTTTTTT
CASSAGGGNEKLFF
>TRBV10-3|TRBD2|.|TRBJ2-5
TGTGCCATCAGGGTAGCGGGAGGGGCCCAAGAGACCCAGTACTTC
CAIRVAGGAQETQYF
>TRBV15|.|.|TRBJ2-2
TGTGCCACCAGCAGAGATAGAGGGTCGTCGAACACCGGGGAGCTGTTTTTT
CATSRDRGSSNTGELFF
>TRBV6-5|TRBD2|.|TRBJ2-5
TGTGCCAGCAGTTACTCGACTAGCGGGAGTCAGGTGACCCAGTACTTC
CASSYSTSGSQVTQYF
>TRBV10-3|TRBD1|.|TRBJ1-1
TGTGCCATCAGTGAGCCAGGGGACAGGGCGAGGGCTGAAGCTTTCTTT
CAISEPGDRARAEAFF
>TRBV15|TRBD1|once|TRBJ2-7
TGTGCCACCAGCAGAGATAGGATAGGGGGCGGGGAGCAGTACTTC
CATSRDRIGGGEQYF
>TRBV7-2|.|once|TRBJ2-7
TGTGCCAGCAGCTATGACCGGAGGGTAACCTACGAGCAGTACTTC
CASSYDRRVTYEQYF
>TRBV18|TRBD1|.|TRBJ2-4
TGTGCCAGCTCACAGGGACAGGGGAGAATAGCCAAAAACATTCAGTACTTC
CASSQGQGRIAKNIQYF
>TRBV7-3|.|.|TRBJ1-3
TGTGCCAGCAGCCAAGGGGGAGGAAACACCATATATTTT
CASSQGGGNTIYF
>TRBV10-3|TRBD1|.|TRBJ2-1
TGTGCCATCAATAATGGGACAGGGCCGTTCTTC
CAINNGTGPFF
>TRBV5-6|.|.|TRBJ2-1
TGTGCCAGCAGCTTAAGGATGGCGGATGAGCAGTTCTTC
CASSLRMADEQFF